One sample yielded the 18 T cell receptor beta chains listed below, sequenced in a study of T cells in localized non-small cell lung cancer. TCRdb keeps only in-frame clones here, not all; method: immunoSEQ multiplex PCR. The sample holds roughly 30,000 clones, approximately 90% seen once. The sample in question was peripheral blood, obtained before any cancer treatment. The receptors come from a female donor over 55 with stage III squamous cell lung carcinoma.

The chain joins TRBV7-9 to TRBJ2-3, with unresolved D. V was cut by 1 base and J by 9 bases, with 14 bases left in between. This CDR3 comprises 14 residues. Germline V lookup: CDR1 SEHNR, CDR2 FQNEAQ (reference sequence). CDR3 DNA sequence: TGTGCCAGCAGCTTAGACGGTCTTGGTGGGACGCAGTATTTT. It codes for CASSLDGLGGTQYF.

V gene TRBV27 combines with J gene TRBJ1-5, with TRBD1 matching 7 bases. Trimming took 2 bases from V and 3 from J; bases not matched to a gene: 7. Germline loops: CDR1 MNHEY, CDR2 SMNVEV (reference sequence). The CDR3 has 16 residues. As DNA, the CDR3 is TGTGCCAGCAGTTTAGGACAGGCCGGGGTCAATCAGCCCCAGCATTTT. It yields the protein CASSLGQAGVNQPQHF.

The sample holds one count of this clone. The V and J genes are TRBV4-2 and TRBJ2-7, with D possibly being TRBD2 (6 bases). The CDR3 spans 17 residues. Per germline, CDR1 LGHNA and CDR2 YNFKEQ. Between the trimmed V and J ends, which lost 1 base and 1 base, there was a span of 17 bases. The DNA of the CDR3 is TGTGCCAGCAGCCAAGTAGGTCGTGGTAGCGGTTCCTACGAGCAGTACTTC. Translating gives CASSQVGRGSGSYEQYF.

The chain employs TRBV19 and TRBJ2-3; no clear D. Trimming took off 6 bases at V and 2 bases at J, with 12 bases between the two ends. The germline CDR1 and CDR2 sequences are LNHDA and SQIVND (reference sequence). The CDR3 has 14 residues. In DNA, the CDR3 is TGTGCCAGTAGCCCTCCCAGCTTCACAGATACGCAGTATTTT. Its translation: CASSPPSFTDTQYF.

This clone appeared once. This rearrangement joins TRBV5-1 to TRBJ1-1; 11 positions match TRBD1. CDR1 is SGHRS and CDR2 is YFSETQ in the germline V gene. With 4 bases clipped from V and 4 bases from J, the junction kept 3 bases outside the gene matches. The CDR3 is 14 residues long. CDR3 bases: TGCGCCAGCAGCGGACAGGGGGCATCCACTGAAGCTTTCTTT. Translation: CASSGQGASTEAFF.

The chain joins TRBV28 to TRBJ1-1; D perhaps matches TRBD1 (5 bases). Germline V gene data show CDR1 as MDHEN and CDR2 as SYDVKM. The CDR3 is 16 amino acids. Deletions cut 5 bases from V and 2 bases from J, with 18 bases between. CDR3 protein: CASSADPGLLNTEAFF. The CDR3 nucleotides read TGTGCCAGCAGTGCGGACCCGGGACTACTAAACACTGAAGCTTTCTTT.

The chain uses TRBV2 and TRBJ1-6, with 9 bases matching TRBD1. V lost 7 bases to trimming and J lost 7 bases; unmatched junction nucleotides: 5. Germline CDR1 is SNHLY and CDR2 is FYNNEI. The length of the CDR3 is 14 residues. The CDR3 nucleotides read TGTGCCAGCATCCTAGACAGGGGGAATTCACCCCTCCACTTT. Translating gives CASILDRGNSPLHF.

The gene calls are TRBV4-3 and TRBJ1-1; D not certain. The ends were cut back, 3 bases at V and 0 bases at J, with 8 bases in the middle. Germline V gives CDR1 LGHNA, CDR2 YSLEER. This CDR3 has 14 amino acids. CDR3 DNA: TGCGCCAGCAGCCACGTACCCTTGAACACTGAAGCTTTCTTT. Protein sequence: CASSHVPLNTEAFF.

The chain joins TRBV28 to TRBJ1-4; 8 positions match TRBD1. There are 15 residues in the CDR3. V lost 5 bases to trimming and J lost 8 bases; unmatched junction nucleotides: 10. The germline V gene encodes CDR1 MDHEN and CDR2 SYDVKM. The CDR3 bases are TGTGCCAGCAGTGATGCAGGGGGCGCGAGGGAAAAACTGTTTTTT. Protein product: CASSDAGGAREKLFF.

This chain joins TRBV4-3 and TRBJ2-7; D is possibly TRBD1 (6 bases). The CDR3 totals 15 residues. Trimming pared 1 base from V and 0 bases from J, leaving 10 bases between. Germline loops: CDR1 LGHNA, CDR2 YSLEER. The CDR3 loop reads CASSQGTEASYEQYF. CDR3 nucleotide sequence: TGCGCCAGCAGCCAAGGGACAGAGGCCTCCTACGAGCAGTACTTC.

The CDR3 loop reads CASSVDRGGSYEQYF. The DNA for the CDR3 is TGTGCCAGCAGCGTGGACAGGGGGGGCTCCTACGAGCAGTACTTC. The chain employs TRBV9 and TRBJ2-7, with 10 positions matching TRBD1. J gave up 0 bases and V 2 bases, and 2 bases lay outside the gene matches. The CDR3 consists of 15 residues. Germline assignment: CDR1 SGDLS and CDR2 YYNGEE.

The gene calls are TRBV28 and TRBJ1-4; 7 positions agree with TRBD1. V dropped 7 bases and J dropped 8; count of bases not matched to a gene: 13. From germline, CDR1 is MDHEN and CDR2 SYDVKM. This CDR3 is built from 15 residues. CDR3 DNA sequence: TGTGCCAGCACCGATCCCGCAGGGGGGAGCGAAAAACTGTTTTTT. This encodes CASTDPAGGSEKLFF.

This chain joins TRBV11-2 and TRBJ2-7; 11 bases map to TRBD2. CDR1 and CDR2 (germline): SGHAT, FQNNGV. J lost 2 bases, V lost 1 base, and 4 bases had no gene match. CDR3 length: 16 residues. Here the CDR3 DNA reads TGTGCCAGCAGCTTAGCCGGGACTAGCGGTGCCTACGAGCAGTACTTC. The encoded protein is CASSLAGTSGAYEQYF.

The chain joins TRBV6-1 to TRBJ2-7; 9 bases agree with TRBD1. The CDR3 loop spans 15 amino acids. V gave up 2 bases and J gave up 6 bases; unmatched junction bases: 8. Germline V gene lookup returns CDR1 MNHNS and CDR2 SASEGT. CDR3 bases: TGTGCCAGCAGTGAATCTGGGACAGGGTTGTCCGAGCAGTACTTC. Its protein is CASSESGTGLSEQYF.

V usage is TRBV4-3 and J usage is TRBJ1-6; D remains unclear. The CDR3 length is 17 residues. V gave up 3 bases and J gave up 5 bases, with 17 bases separating them. Germline-derived CDR1 and CDR2 are LGHNA and YSLEER. The CDR3 sequence: CASSQHFSEVDNSPLHF. The CDR3 DNA is TGCGCCAGCAGCCAGCATTTCTCCGAGGTGGATAATTCACCCCTCCACTTT.

The rearrangement uses TRBV13 and TRBJ1-1; 8 positions agree with TRBD1. CDR3 size: 12 residues. Unmatched junction bases numbered 9, after V lost 10 bases and J lost 8 bases. Germline CDR1 is PRHDT and CDR2 is FYEKMQ (reference sequence). The CDR3 here is CATSRGRREAFF. The CDR3 nucleotides are TGTGCCACCTCCAGGGGGCGCCGGGAAGCTTTCTTT.

This chain connects TRBV9 to TRBJ2-2; 11 bases align to TRBD1. The length of the CDR3 is 17 residues. J was trimmed by 5 bases and V by 3 bases; bases with no gene match: 9. CDR1 and CDR2 (germline): SGDLS, YYNGEE. The CDR3 DNA is TGTGCCAGCAGCGCCCAAACCGGGACAGGGGGGACCGGGGAGCTGTTTTTT. Translating gives CASSAQTGTGGTGELFF.

The chain couples TRBV27 to TRBJ1-1; D call uncertain. Germline lookup yields CDR1 MNHEY and CDR2 SMNVEV (reference sequence). With 0 bases removed from V and 1 base from J, the gap between germline ends came to 6 bases. CDR3 length: 14 residues. The CDR3 sequence is CASSLSRENTEAFF. CDR3 DNA: TGTGCCAGCAGTTTATCGCGAGAGAACACTGAAGCTTTCTTT.